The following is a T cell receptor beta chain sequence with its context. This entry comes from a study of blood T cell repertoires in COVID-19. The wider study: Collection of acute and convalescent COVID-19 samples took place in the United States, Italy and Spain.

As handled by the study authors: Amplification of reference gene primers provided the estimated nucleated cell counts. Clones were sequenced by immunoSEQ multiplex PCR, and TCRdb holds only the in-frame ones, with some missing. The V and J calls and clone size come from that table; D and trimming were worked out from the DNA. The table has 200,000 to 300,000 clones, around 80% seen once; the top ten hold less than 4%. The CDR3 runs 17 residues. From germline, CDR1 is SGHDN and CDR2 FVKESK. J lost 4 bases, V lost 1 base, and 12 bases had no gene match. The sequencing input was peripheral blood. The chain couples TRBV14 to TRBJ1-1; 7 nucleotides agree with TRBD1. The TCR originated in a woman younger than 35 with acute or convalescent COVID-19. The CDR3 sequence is CASSQGTGTWRSTEAFF. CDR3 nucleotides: TGTGCCAGCAGCCAAGGGACAGGAACTTGGCGAAGCACTGAAGCTTTCTTT.